This entry describes one T cell receptor (beta chain). Its antigen is undetermined. The data derive from a study of glioma-infiltrating T cells after dendritic cell vaccination. The PCR used 60 V beta and 13 J beta primers. Measured with immunoSEQ multiplex PCR; TCRdb has only the in-frame clones, and not every one. The top ten hold 9.2% of the sample, which has approximately 64,000 clones, about 81% seen once. Points from the study as a whole: The cohort had few patients with full blood and tumor sets.

This CDR3 is built from 15 residues. Germline-derived CDR1 and CDR2 are LNHDA and SQIVND (reference sequence). Trimming stripped 5 bases from V and 0 bases from J, with 8 bases between. All glioblastoma patients lacked an isocitrate dehydrogenase mutation. Blood PBMC samples: pre-vaccination, two weeks post third vaccination, and at tumor progression. The source is a human donor with glioblastoma. This rearrangement joins TRBV19 to TRBJ2-6; D gene ambiguous. The source material was blood, sampled before dendritic cell vaccination. The CDR3 nucleotides are TGTGCCAGTAGTTACGGCGGCTCTGGGGCCAACGTCCTGACTTTC. Amino acid sequence: CASSYGGSGANVLTF.